This is a list of T cell receptor beta chains from one sample in a study of Ad26.COV2.S vaccination and SARS-CoV-2 variants. Sequenced by immunoSEQ multiplex PCR; TCRdb stores in-frame clones only, minus some. The sample records roughly 100,000 clones, around 81% being singletons. Sequences were derived from peripheral blood, sampled after recovery from COVID-19. The origin of the receptors is a human donor who had recovered from COVID-19. CDR3s include the opening cysteine and the closing phenylalanine or tryptophan. D genes are given only for firm matches. Clone size is given for some rows only: seen once, a few or many times, or a class if the clone is expanded.

d_call clone_size cdr3_length j_call v_call cdr3_aa cdr3_nt
- - 17 TRBJ1-2 TRBV6-1 CASSEVEAEGFNYGYTF TGTGCCAGCAGTGAAGTCGAGGCAGAGGGGTTTAACTATGGCTACACCTTC
TRBD1 - 16 TRBJ2-3 TRBV7-3 CASSLRGQLWTDTQYF TGTGCCAGCAGCTTAAGGGGACAGTTGTGGACAGATACGCAGTATTTT
- few 11 TRBJ1-4 TRBV11-2 CASSLFGRLFF TGTGCCAGCAGCCTTTTCGGACGGCTGTTTTTT
- - 15 TRBJ2-2 TRBV6-1 CASSEAQVPAGELFF TGTGCCAGCAGTGAAGCGCAAGTTCCAGCCGGGGAGCTGTTTTTT
- - 13 TRBJ2-3 TRBV24-1 CATSAGSPDTQYF TGTGCCACCAGTGCGGGGAGCCCAGATACGCAGTATTTT
TRBD1 - 14 TRBJ2-5 TRBV6-6 CAIRTGLEQETQYF TGTGCCATTAGGACAGGGCTAGAACAAGAGACCCAGTACTTC
- - 14 TRBJ2-7 TRBV5-5 CASSLGAGEHEQYF TGTGCCAGCAGCTTGGGAGCAGGGGAGCACGAGCAGTACTTC
TRBD1 - 14 TRBJ1-2 TRBV5-1 CASSLTGDHYGYTF TGCGCCAGCAGCTTGACAGGGGATCACTATGGCTACACCTTC
- - 12 TRBJ2-5 TRBV6-6 CASSRAWETQYF TGTGCCAGCTCGAGGGCGTGGGAAACCCAGTACTTC
TRBD1 - 15 TRBJ2-1 TRBV5-5 CASSFGTGSYNEQFF TGTGCCAGCAGCTTCGGGACAGGGAGCTACAATGAGCAGTTCTTC
TRBD2 - 18 TRBJ2-2 TRBV3-1/TRBV3-2 CASSPPRLAGGRGGELFF TGTGCCAGCAGCCCACCCCGACTAGCGGGGGGGCGCGGCGGGGAGCTGTTTTTT
- - 15 TRBJ2-7 TRBV25-1 CASSELRTWGYEQYF TGTGCCAGCAGTGAATTGCGGACCTGGGGCTACGAGCAGTACTTC
TRBD1 - 14 TRBJ2-2 TRBV4-2 CASSPGQGNGELFF TGTGCCAGCAGCCCGGGACAGGGAAACGGGGAGCTGTTTTTT
- once 12 TRBJ2-7 TRBV28 CASGTISYEQYF TGTGCCAGCGGGACAATCTCCTACGAGCAGTACTTC
TRBD2 - 15 TRBJ2-7 TRBV6-5 CASVYSLAGGYEQYF TGTGCCAGCGTCTACTCACTAGCGGGGGGCTACGAGCAGTACTTC
TRBD1 - 15 TRBJ1-3 TRBV19 CASTPDRTSGNTIYF TGTGCCAGTACCCCGGACAGGACCTCTGGAAACACCATATATTTT
- once 14 TRBJ1-3 TRBV7-3 CASSSQGYGNTIYF TGTGCCAGCAGCTCCCAGGGGTATGGAAACACCATATATTTT
- - 13 TRBJ1-5 TRBV19 CTSSSDFNQPQHF TGTACCAGTAGTTCAGATTTCAATCAGCCCCAGCATTTT
- - 16 TRBJ1-1 TRBV12-5 CASGLVPQVRNTEAFF TGTGCTAGTGGTTTGGTACCCCAGGTTCGGAACACTGAAGCTTTCTTT
TRBD1 few 13 TRBJ1-4 TRBV11-2 CASSLGQKEKLFF TGTGCCAGCAGCTTGGGACAGAAAGAAAAACTGTTTTTT
TRBD1 - 14 TRBJ1-2 TRBV9 CASSVRDRGYGYTF TGTGCCAGCAGCGTCCGGGACAGGGGCTATGGCTACACCTTC
- - 17 TRBJ2-7 TRBV15 CATSSREANPRSYEQYF TGTGCCACCAGCAGTCGAGAGGCTAACCCGAGATCCTACGAGCAGTACTTC
TRBD2 - 16 TRBJ2-5 TRBV9 CASSVAPLADQETQYF TGTGCCAGCAGCGTAGCTCCCCTAGCGGATCAAGAGACCCAGTACTTC
- few 13 TRBJ2-7 TRBV4-2 CASSQTLGGEQYF TGTGCCAGCAGCCAAACCTTGGGTGGCGAGCAGTACTTC
TRBD2 - 15 TRBJ2-7 TRBV6-5 CASSSRTSGSHEQYF TGTGCCAGCAGTTCAAGGACTAGCGGGAGCCACGAGCAGTACTTC
- - 14 TRBJ2-1 TRBV5-5 CASSLGQGLGEQFF TGTGCCAGCAGCCTGGGACAGGGACTAGGTGAGCAGTTCTTC
- - 14 TRBJ2-3 TRBV9 CASSVWSYTDTQYF TGTGCCAGCAGCGTATGGAGTTACACAGATACGCAGTATTTT
- - 19 TRBJ2-6 TRBV7-3 CASSFPPQGGQSGANVLTF TGTGCCAGCAGCTTTCCCCCACAGGGAGGACAATCTGGGGCCAACGTCCTGACTTTC
TRBD1 once 14 TRBJ1-2 TRBV11-2 CASREWGQDYGYTF TGTGCCAGCAGGGAATGGGGACAGGACTATGGCTACACCTTC
TRBD1 - 17 TRBJ2-2 TRBV27 CASSRGQGASNTGELFF TGTGCCAGCAGTCGCGGACAGGGGGCGTCGAACACCGGGGAGCTGTTTTTT
TRBD1 once 15 TRBJ1-6 TRBV28 CASSFDRARNSPLHF TGTGCCAGCAGTTTTGACAGGGCTCGTAATTCACCCCTCCACTTT
- - 13 TRBJ1-1 TRBV5-4 CASSLALGTEAFF TGTGCCAGCAGCTTGGCCTTGGGGACTGAAGCTTTCTTT
TRBD1 - 15 TRBJ1-4 TRBV28 CASSPTQGQGEKLFF TGTGCCAGCAGTCCAACACAGGGGCAGGGTGAAAAACTGTTTTTT
TRBD2 - 20 TRBJ2-1 TRBV4-1 CASSQDWSGGASSSYNEQFF TGCGCCAGCAGCCAAGACTGGAGCGGGGGGGCCTCGAGCTCCTACAATGAGCAGTTCTTC
- - 14 TRBJ1-4 TRBV28 CASSFRGNNEKLFF TGTGCCAGCAGTTTTCGGGGCAATAATGAAAAACTGTTTTTT
- many 15 TRBJ1-5 TRBV5-1 CASSLGLTSNQPQHF TGCGCCAGCAGCTTGGGGCTCACTAGCAATCAGCCCCAGCATTTT
TRBD1 - 15 TRBJ1-1 TRBV9 CASSVDWTGGTEAFF TGTGCCAGCAGCGTAGATTGGACAGGGGGCACTGAAGCTTTCTTT
- - 15 TRBJ1-1 TRBV18 CASSPGTQTAAEAFF TGTGCCAGCTCACCAGGGACACAGACGGCCGCTGAAGCTTTCTTT
- - 11 TRBJ1-2 TRBV28 CASSFFGGYTF TGTGCCAGCAGTTTCTTCGGTGGCTACACCTTC
TRBD1 - 12 TRBJ1-1 TRBV2 CASSSEDREAFF TGTGCCAGCAGTTCAGAGGACAGGGAAGCTTTCTTT
TRBD1 - 14 TRBJ1-4 TRBV7-9 CASSLGQGREKLFF TGTGCCAGCAGCTTAGGACAGGGGCGGGAAAAACTGTTTTTT
TRBD1 - 13 TRBJ1-5 TRBV13 CASSVGTGEAQHF TGTGCCAGCAGCGTAGGGACAGGGGAAGCCCAGCATTTT
TRBD2 once 15 TRBJ2-7 TRBV5-4 CASSLEGGVLYEQYF TGTGCCAGCAGCTTGGAGGGAGGGGTCCTCTACGAGCAGTACTTC
TRBD1 - 15 TRBJ1-5 TRBV6-5 CASSYTGVKSQPQHF TGTGCCAGCAGCTATACAGGGGTGAAGAGTCAGCCCCAGCATTTT
TRBD2 once 15 TRBJ2-2 TRBV19 CASSPGGPGVGELFF TGTGCCAGTAGTCCGGGGGGTCCCGGAGTGGGGGAGCTGTTTTTT
TRBD2 few 13 TRBJ2-3 TRBV28 CASSSGGTDTQYF TGTGCCAGCAGTTCGGGGGGAACAGATACGCAGTATTTT
TRBD1 - 18 TRBJ2-2 TRBV10-3 CAISEPARQGWNTGELFF TGTGCCATCAGTGAGCCAGCTAGACAGGGCTGGAACACCGGGGAGCTGTTTTTT